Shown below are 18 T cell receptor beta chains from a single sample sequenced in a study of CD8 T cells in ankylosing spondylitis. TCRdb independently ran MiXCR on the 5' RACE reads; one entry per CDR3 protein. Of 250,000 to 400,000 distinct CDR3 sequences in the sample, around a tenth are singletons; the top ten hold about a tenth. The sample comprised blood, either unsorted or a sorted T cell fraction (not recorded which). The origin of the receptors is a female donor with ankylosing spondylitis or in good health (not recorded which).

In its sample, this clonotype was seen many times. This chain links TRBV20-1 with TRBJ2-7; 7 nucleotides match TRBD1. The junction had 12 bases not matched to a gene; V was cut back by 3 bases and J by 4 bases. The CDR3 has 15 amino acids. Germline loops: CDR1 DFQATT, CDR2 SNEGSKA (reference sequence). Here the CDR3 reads CSARLPGQWAYEQYF. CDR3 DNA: TGCAGTGCTAGGTTGCCGGGACAGTGGGCTTACGAGCAGTACTTC.

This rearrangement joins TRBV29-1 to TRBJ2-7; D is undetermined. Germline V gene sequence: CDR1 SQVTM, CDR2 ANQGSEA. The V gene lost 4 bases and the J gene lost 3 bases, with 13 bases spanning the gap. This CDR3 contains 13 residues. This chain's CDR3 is CSVVTTQGYEQYF. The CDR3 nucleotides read TGCAGCGTTGTTACCACCCAAGGCTACGAGCAGTACTTC.

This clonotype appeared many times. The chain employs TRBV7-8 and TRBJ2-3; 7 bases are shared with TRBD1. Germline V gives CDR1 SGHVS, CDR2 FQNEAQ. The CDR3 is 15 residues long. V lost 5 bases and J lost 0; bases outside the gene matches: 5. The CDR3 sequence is CASSLRTGSTDTQYF. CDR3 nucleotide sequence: TGTGCCAGCAGCCTCCGGACAGGAAGCACAGATACGCAGTATTTT.

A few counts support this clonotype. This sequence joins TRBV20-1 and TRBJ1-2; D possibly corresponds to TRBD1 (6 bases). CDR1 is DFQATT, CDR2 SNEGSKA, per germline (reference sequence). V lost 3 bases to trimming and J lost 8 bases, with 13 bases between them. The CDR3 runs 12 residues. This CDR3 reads CSARGGAEGYTF. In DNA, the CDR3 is TGCAGTGCTAGGGGGGGCGCGGAGGGCTACACCTTC.

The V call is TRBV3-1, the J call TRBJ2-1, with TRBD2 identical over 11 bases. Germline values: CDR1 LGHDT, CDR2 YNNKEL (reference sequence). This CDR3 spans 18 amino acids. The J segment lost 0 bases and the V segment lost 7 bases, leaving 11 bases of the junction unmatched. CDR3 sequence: CASTLRGLAESSYNEQFF. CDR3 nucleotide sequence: TGTGCCAGCACCCTAAGGGGACTAGCGGAGAGCTCCTACAATGAGCAGTTCTTC.

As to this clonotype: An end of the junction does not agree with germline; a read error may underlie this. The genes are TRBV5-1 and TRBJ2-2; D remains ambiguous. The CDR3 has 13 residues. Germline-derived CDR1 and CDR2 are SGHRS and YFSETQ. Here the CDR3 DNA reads TGCGCCAGCAGCGTCCTTTTCACCAGGGAGCTGTTTTTT. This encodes CASSVLFTRELFF.

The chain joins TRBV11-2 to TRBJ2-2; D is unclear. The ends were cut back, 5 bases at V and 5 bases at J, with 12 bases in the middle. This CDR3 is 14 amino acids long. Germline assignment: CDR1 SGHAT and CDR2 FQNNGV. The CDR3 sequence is CASSVAVLTGELFF. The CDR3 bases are TGTGCCAGCAGCGTCGCGGTCCTTACCGGGGAGCTGTTTTTT.

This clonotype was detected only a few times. The CDR3 DNA sequence: TGTGCCAGCAGCCAAGGCGCGCTAGCCGGGAATGAGCAGTTCTTC. It yields the protein CASSQGALAGNEQFF. The V call is TRBV3-1, the J call TRBJ2-1; D is possibly TRBD2 (5 bases). Germline V lookup: CDR1 LGHDT, CDR2 YNNKEL (reference sequence). With 1 base removed from V and 7 bases from J, the gap between germline ends came to 14 bases. The CDR3 covers 15 residues.

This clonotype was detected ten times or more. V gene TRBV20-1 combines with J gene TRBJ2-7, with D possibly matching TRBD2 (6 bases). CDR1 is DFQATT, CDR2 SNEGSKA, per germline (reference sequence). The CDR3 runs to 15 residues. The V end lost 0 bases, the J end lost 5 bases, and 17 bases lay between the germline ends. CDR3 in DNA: TGCAGTGCTAGAGAGATCACTAGCTTAATCAACGAGCAGTACTTC. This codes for CSAREITSLINEQYF.

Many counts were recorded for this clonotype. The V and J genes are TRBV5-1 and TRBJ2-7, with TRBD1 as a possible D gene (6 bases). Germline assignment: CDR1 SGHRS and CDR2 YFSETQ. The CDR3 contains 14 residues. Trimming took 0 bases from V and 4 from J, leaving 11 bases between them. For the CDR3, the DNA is TGCGCCAGCAGCTTGGGTCACAGGGATTACGAGCAGTACTTC. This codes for CASSLGHRDYEQYF. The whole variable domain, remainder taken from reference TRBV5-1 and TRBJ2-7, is KAGVTQTPRYLIKTRGQQVTLSCSPISGHRSVSWYQQTPGQGLQFLFEYFSETQRNKGNFPGRFSGRQFSNSRSEMNVSTLELGDSALYLCASSLGHRDYEQYFGPGTRLTVT.

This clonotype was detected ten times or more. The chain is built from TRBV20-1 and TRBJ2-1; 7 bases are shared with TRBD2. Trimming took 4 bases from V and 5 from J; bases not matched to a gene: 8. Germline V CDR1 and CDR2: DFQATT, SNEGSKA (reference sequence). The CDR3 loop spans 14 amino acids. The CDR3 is CSANSGSRDNEQFF. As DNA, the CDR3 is TGCAGTGCTAATAGCGGGTCTCGGGACAATGAGCAGTTCTTC.

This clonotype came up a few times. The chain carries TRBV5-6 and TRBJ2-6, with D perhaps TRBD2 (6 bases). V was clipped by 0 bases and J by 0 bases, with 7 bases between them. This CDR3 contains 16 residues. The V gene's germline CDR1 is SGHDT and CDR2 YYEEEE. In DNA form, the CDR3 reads TGTGCCAGCAGCTTGGCCGGGGGCTCTGGGGCCAACGTCCTGACTTTC. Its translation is CASSLAGGSGANVLTF.

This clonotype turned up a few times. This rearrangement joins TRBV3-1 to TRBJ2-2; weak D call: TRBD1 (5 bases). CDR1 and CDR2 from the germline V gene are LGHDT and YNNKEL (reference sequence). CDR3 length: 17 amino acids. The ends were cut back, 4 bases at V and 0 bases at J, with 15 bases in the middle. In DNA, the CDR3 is TGTGCCAGCAGCCCCCCTTGGGGCAGGGCGAACACCGGGGAGCTGTTTTTT. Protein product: CASSPPWGRANTGELFF.

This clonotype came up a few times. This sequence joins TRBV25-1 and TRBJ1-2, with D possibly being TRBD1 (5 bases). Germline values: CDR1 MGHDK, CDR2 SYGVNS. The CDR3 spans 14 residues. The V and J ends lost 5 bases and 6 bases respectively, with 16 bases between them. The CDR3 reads CASSLGEGMNGYTF. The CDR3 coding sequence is TGTGCCAGCAGTCTGGGGGAGGGAATGAATGGCTACACCTTC.

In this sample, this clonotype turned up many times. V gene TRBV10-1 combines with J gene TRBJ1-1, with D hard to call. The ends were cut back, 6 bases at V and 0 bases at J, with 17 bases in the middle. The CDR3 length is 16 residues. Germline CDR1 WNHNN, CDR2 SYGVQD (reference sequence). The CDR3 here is CASSLTKFDVNTEAFF. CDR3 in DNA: TGCGCCAGCAGCCTCACAAAGTTCGATGTGAACACTGAAGCTTTCTTT.

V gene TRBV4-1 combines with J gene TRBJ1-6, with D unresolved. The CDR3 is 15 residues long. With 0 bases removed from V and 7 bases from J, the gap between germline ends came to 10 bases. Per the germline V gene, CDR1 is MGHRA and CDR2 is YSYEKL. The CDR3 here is CASSQDGVRNSPLHF. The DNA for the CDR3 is TGCGCCAGCAGCCAAGATGGGGTGAGGAATTCACCCCTCCACTTT.

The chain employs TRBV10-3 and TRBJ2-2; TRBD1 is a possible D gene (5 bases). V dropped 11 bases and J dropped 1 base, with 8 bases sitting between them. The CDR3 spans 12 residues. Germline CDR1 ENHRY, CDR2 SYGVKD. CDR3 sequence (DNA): TGTGCCGCCGGACAGAACACCGGGGAGCTGTTTTTT. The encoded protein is CAAGQNTGELFF.

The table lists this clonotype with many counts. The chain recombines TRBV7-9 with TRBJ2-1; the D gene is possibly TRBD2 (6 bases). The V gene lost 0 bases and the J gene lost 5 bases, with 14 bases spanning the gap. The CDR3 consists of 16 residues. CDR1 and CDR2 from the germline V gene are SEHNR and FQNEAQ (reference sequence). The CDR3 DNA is TGTGCCAGCAGCTTAGCGCGGGATTCGAGGAACAATGAGCAGTTCTTC. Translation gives CASSLARDSRNNEQFF.